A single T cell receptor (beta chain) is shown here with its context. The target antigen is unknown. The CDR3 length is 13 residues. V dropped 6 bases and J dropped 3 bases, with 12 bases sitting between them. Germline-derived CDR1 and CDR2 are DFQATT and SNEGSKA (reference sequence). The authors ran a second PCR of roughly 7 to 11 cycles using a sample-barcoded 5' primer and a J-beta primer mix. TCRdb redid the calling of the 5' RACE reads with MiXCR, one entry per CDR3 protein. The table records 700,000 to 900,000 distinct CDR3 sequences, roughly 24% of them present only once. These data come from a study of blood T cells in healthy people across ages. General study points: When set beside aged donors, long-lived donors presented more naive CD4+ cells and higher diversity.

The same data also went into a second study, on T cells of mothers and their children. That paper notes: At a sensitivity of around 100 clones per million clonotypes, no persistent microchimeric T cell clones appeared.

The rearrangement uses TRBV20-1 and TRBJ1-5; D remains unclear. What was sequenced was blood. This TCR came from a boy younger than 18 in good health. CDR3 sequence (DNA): TGCAGTGCGCCTTCAGCCCCCAATCAGCCCCAGCATTTT. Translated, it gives CSAPSAPNQPQHF.